These T cell receptor beta chains were read from a single sample in a study of human T cells and chemical hapten exposure. Via MiXCR, TCRdb re-called the RACE reads, giving one row per CDR3 protein. This table has tens of thousands of distinct CDR3 sequences, 25% to 40% appearing once. Sequenced material: whole blood, taken in connection with sensitization to the hapten diphenylcyclopropenone (DPC). The receptor source for this set is a man aged 35-49 years with alopecia areata. Some clones in this sample may be carry-over from other donors' samples. Both conserved end residues are part of each CDR3. Each record gives: J gene, V gene, clone size, D gene, CDR3 DNA, CDR3 protein. A D gene is named only where the DNA matches it firmly. Rows give clone size only sometimes, using once, few, many, or a class for an expanded clone.

J: TRBJ2-5
V: TRBV30
size: NA
D: NA
DNA: TGTGCCTGGAGTACCGGGGCAATGTACCAAGAGACCCAGTACTTC
CDR3: CAWSTGAMYQETQYF

J: TRBJ1-1
V: TRBV27
size: NA
D: NA
DNA: TGTGCCAGCCCCGCTAGAGGCACTGAAGCTTTCTTT
CDR3: CASPARGTEAFF

J: TRBJ1-1
V: TRBV11-2
size: NA
D: NA
DNA: TGTGCCAGCAGCTTAGGGCCACTGGTTACTGAAGCTTTCTTT
CDR3: CASSLGPLVTEAFF

J: TRBJ1-6
V: TRBV6-5
size: NA
D: NA
DNA: TGTGCCAGCAGTTACTCGCGAGGGGACTCCCTCCACTTT
CDR3: CASSYSRGDSLHF

J: TRBJ2-1
V: TRBV28
size: NA
D: NA
DNA: TGTGCCAGCAGTTTAGCCGTTGAGTCCGGGAATGAGCAGTTCTTC
CDR3: CASSLAVESGNEQFF

J: TRBJ2-3
V: TRBV24-1
size: few
D: TRBD1
DNA: TGTGCCACCAGTGATCGGGACAGGGGGCCTCTTCCCACAGATACGCAGTATTTT
CDR3: CATSDRDRGPLPTDTQYF

J: TRBJ2-2
V: TRBV12-3/TRBV12-4
size: NA
D: NA
DNA: TGTGCCAGCAGTTCCCCCCGAGCGAGTAACACCGGGGAGCTGTTTTTT
CDR3: CASSSPRASNTGELFF

J: TRBJ2-7
V: TRBV6-1
size: NA
D: NA
DNA: TGTGCCAGCAGTGGCCGCGACGAGCAGTACTTC
CDR3: CASSGRDEQYF

J: TRBJ1-4
V: TRBV12-3/TRBV12-4
size: NA
D: NA
DNA: TGTGCCAGCAGTCTACAGGGTTCGACGGAAAAACTGTTTTTT
CDR3: CASSLQGSTEKLFF

J: TRBJ2-1
V: TRBV18
size: once
D: NA
DNA: TGTGCCAGCTCACCACCGGGGGTGGGCTCCTACAATGAGCAGTTCTTC
CDR3: CASSPPGVGSYNEQFF

J: TRBJ2-7
V: TRBV27
size: NA
D: TRBD1
DNA: TGTGCCAGCAGTTCCAAGGGACAGGGGGCTGTCGAGCAGTACTTC
CDR3: CASSSKGQGAVEQYF

J: TRBJ2-1
V: TRBV7-2
size: few
D: NA
DNA: TGTGCCAGCAGCTTAGGGCCAGGGCTCTACAATGAGCAGTTCTTC
CDR3: CASSLGPGLYNEQFF

J: TRBJ2-3
V: TRBV15
size: NA
D: TRBD2
DNA: TGTGCCACCAGCACTGGACTAGCGGGCCTCACAGATACGCAGTATTTT
CDR3: CATSTGLAGLTDTQYF

J: TRBJ2-2
V: TRBV6-5
size: once
D: NA
DNA: TGTGCCAGCAAAGCCGGGTGGACCGGGGAGCTGTTTTTT
CDR3: CASKAGWTGELFF

J: TRBJ1-2
V: TRBV30
size: NA
D: NA
DNA: TGTGCCTGGAGACAGGTGTGGGGACATGGCTACACCTTC
CDR3: CAWRQVWGHGYTF

J: TRBJ2-1
V: TRBV29-1
size: once
D: TRBD2
DNA: TGCAGCGTTGAAGGAAGGCGGGGGGGATTGAAGTTCTTC
CDR3: CSVEGRRGGLKFF

J: TRBJ1-6
V: TRBV20-1
size: few
D: NA
DNA: TGCAGTGCTAGAGACAGGGTGGTAGCCTCCTATAATTCACCCCTCCACTTT
CDR3: CSARDRVVASYNSPLHF

J: TRBJ1-2
V: TRBV30
size: few
D: NA
DNA: TGTGCCTGGAGCCGATCCGAAACTAACTATGGCTACACCTTC
CDR3: CAWSRSETNYGYTF

J: TRBJ2-2
V: TRBV3-1
size: NA
D: NA
DNA: TGTGCCAGCAGCCAAGCCTCAGGGTTTATGACCGGGGAGCTGTTTTTT
CDR3: CASSQASGFMTGELFF

J: TRBJ2-5
V: TRBV28
size: medium-sized
D: NA
DNA: TGTGCCAGCAGTTTACCTCACGGAAACCAAGAGACCCAGTACTTC
CDR3: CASSLPHGNQETQYF

J: TRBJ1-5
V: TRBV27
size: NA
D: TRBD1
DNA: TGTGCCAGCAGTTTATCTGGGGCAGGGGGTTTTCAGCCCCAGCATTTT
CDR3: CASSLSGAGGFQPQHF

J: TRBJ2-7
V: TRBV19
size: few
D: NA
DNA: TGTGCCAGTAGGGGACTTCTGGGGTCTGACGAGCAGTACTTC
CDR3: CASRGLLGSDEQYF

J: TRBJ1-5
V: TRBV20-1
size: NA
D: NA
DNA: TGCAGTGCTAGAGACCTACAGGGAGAGCAGCCCCAGCATTTT
CDR3: CSARDLQGEQPQHF

J: TRBJ2-3
V: TRBV6-2/TRBV6-3
size: NA
D: NA
DNA: TGTGCCAGCAGTTACCTAAGGGGAGGCGATACGCAGTATTTT
CDR3: CASSYLRGGDTQYF

J: TRBJ2-1
V: TRBV20-1
size: NA
D: TRBD2
DNA: TGCAGTGCTAGAGATCGGGGAGCGACTAGCGGGAGTTACAATGAGCAGTTCTTC
CDR3: CSARDRGATSGSYNEQFF

J: TRBJ2-7
V: TRBV7-6
size: NA
D: TRBD1
DNA: TGTGCCAGCAGCACAAGGACAGGGGGCTCCTACGAGCAGTACTTC
CDR3: CASSTRTGGSYEQYF

J: TRBJ2-1
V: TRBV20-1
size: few
D: TRBD2
DNA: TGCAGTGCTAGAGGTTGGCGGGAGGGTCGCAATGAGCAGTTCTTC
CDR3: CSARGWREGRNEQFF

J: TRBJ2-7
V: TRBV6-1
size: NA
D: NA
DNA: TGTGCCAGCAGTGAAGGGTCGGTACTCTTCTCCTACGAGCAGTACTTC
CDR3: CASSEGSVLFSYEQYF

J: TRBJ2-7
V: TRBV12-3/TRBV12-4
size: few
D: TRBD1
DNA: TGTGCCAGCAGCCTTAGGGGGACAGGGGCTCCGGGGCAGTACTTC
CDR3: CASSLRGTGAPGQYF

J: TRBJ2-4
V: TRBV18
size: few
D: NA
DNA: TGTGCCAGCTCAACCGGGACAAATTTAGCCAAAAACATTCAGTACTTC
CDR3: CASSTGTNLAKNIQYF

J: TRBJ2-3
V: TRBV24-1
size: NA
D: TRBD2
DNA: TGTGCCACCAGTGATACCGGGACTAGCCAAGATACGCAGTATTTT
CDR3: CATSDTGTSQDTQYF

J: TRBJ2-4
V: TRBV20-1
size: NA
D: NA
DNA: TGCAGTGCCGTAACTAAGGCCAAAAACATTCAGTACTTC
CDR3: CSAVTKAKNIQYF

J: TRBJ1-1
V: TRBV28
size: NA
D: NA
DNA: TGTGCCAGCAGTAACCATCCGAACACTGAAGCTTTCTTT
CDR3: CASSNHPNTEAFF

J: TRBJ2-3
V: TRBV12-3/TRBV12-4
size: few
D: NA
DNA: TGTGCCAGCAGTGGCCCGGGCCTCCGGGATGGAGATACGCAGTATTTT
CDR3: CASSGPGLRDGDTQYF

J: TRBJ2-7
V: TRBV28
size: NA
D: NA
DNA: TGTGCCAGCAGTTTATCATCTGGGACCTACGAGCAGTACTTC
CDR3: CASSLSSGTYEQYF

J: TRBJ2-2
V: TRBV3-1
size: NA
D: NA
DNA: TGTGCCAGCAGCCAGAAAGGACGGACCGGGGAGCTGTTTTTT
CDR3: CASSQKGRTGELFF

J: TRBJ2-4
V: TRBV30
size: NA
D: NA
DNA: TGTGCCTGGGCCGGGACACGTCTCCAAAACATTCAGTACTTC
CDR3: CAWAGTRLQNIQYF

J: TRBJ2-7
V: TRBV28
size: NA
D: NA
DNA: TGTGCCAGCAGGGAAAGGGCGTCGCCCTACGAGCAGTACTTC
CDR3: CASRERASPYEQYF

J: TRBJ2-3
V: TRBV7-6
size: NA
D: TRBD2
DNA: TGTGCCAGCAATTGGCGGGCGGGAGGGCCAGATACGCAGTATTTT
CDR3: CASNWRAGGPDTQYF

J: TRBJ1-5
V: TRBV19
size: few
D: NA
DNA: TGTGCCAGTAAAACTGGGGATAATCAGCCCCAGCATTTT
CDR3: CASKTGDNQPQHF

J: TRBJ2-2
V: TRBV6-6
size: few
D: NA
DNA: TGTGCCAGCAGGCCCGCCTCCGCGGAGCGGAACACCGGGGAGCTGTTTTTT
CDR3: CASRPASAERNTGELFF

J: TRBJ2-3
V: TRBV12-3/TRBV12-4
size: NA
D: NA
DNA: TGTGCCAGCGCCGAGGCGGCCTGGGATACGCAGTATTTT
CDR3: CASAEAAWDTQYF

J: TRBJ1-5
V: TRBV20-1
size: NA
D: NA
DNA: TGCAGTGCTAGAGCTCCGGGGAAACGAGGCAATCAGCCCCAGCATTTT
CDR3: CSARAPGKRGNQPQHF

J: TRBJ1-3
V: TRBV28
size: NA
D: NA
DNA: TGTGCCAGCAGCTTAATCGGAAACACCATATATTTT
CDR3: CASSLIGNTIYF

J: TRBJ2-1
V: TRBV30
size: few
D: TRBD2
DNA: TGTGCCTGGAGGCTAGCGGGTCTCGAGCAGTTCTTC
CDR3: CAWRLAGLEQFF

J: TRBJ1-2
V: TRBV5-1
size: NA
D: NA
DNA: TGCGCCAGCAGCTTGTCCGGGGCAGGGGCTAACTATGGCTACACCTTC
CDR3: CASSLSGAGANYGYTF

J: TRBJ2-1
V: TRBV27
size: NA
D: TRBD2
DNA: TGTGCCAGCAGTTTATTGGCACTTACTAGCGGGAGTGTATACAATGAGCAGTTCTTC
CDR3: CASSLLALTSGSVYNEQFF

J: TRBJ2-5
V: TRBV10-2
size: NA
D: NA
DNA: TGCGCCAGCAGTGAAGCGAGGTTGGGGACCCAGTACTTC
CDR3: CASSEARLGTQYF

J: TRBJ2-7
V: TRBV13
size: NA
D: TRBD2
DNA: TGTGCCAGCAGCCCTAGCGGGATCTCCTACGAGCAGTACTTC
CDR3: CASSPSGISYEQYF

J: TRBJ2-7
V: TRBV10-3
size: NA
D: TRBD2
DNA: TGTGCCATCAGTGGGTTAGCGGGAGTAACGGACGAGCAGTACTTC
CDR3: CAISGLAGVTDEQYF

J: TRBJ1-4
V: TRBV12-3/TRBV12-4
size: few
D: NA
DNA: TGTGCCAGCAGTTTGGGGCAGGGGCGATCGACTAATGAAAAACTGTTTTTT
CDR3: CASSLGQGRSTNEKLFF

J: TRBJ2-5
V: TRBV5-1
size: few
D: NA
DNA: TGCGCCAGCAGCTTCAAGGTCCCGATGGGGGAGACCCAGTACTTC
CDR3: CASSFKVPMGETQYF

J: TRBJ2-2
V: TRBV3-1
size: NA
D: TRBD1
DNA: TGTGCCAGCAGCGGGACAGGGGGTCTGTCCACCGGGGAGCTGTTTTTT
CDR3: CASSGTGGLSTGELFF